What follows are 7 T cell receptor beta chains derived from one specimen sequenced in a study of cytomegalovirus exposure and HLA in healthy donors. The PCR used 60 Vbeta and 13 Jbeta primers. Assay: immunoSEQ multiplex PCR; the TCRdb copy retains only in-frame clones and omits some. The sample lists 150,000 to 200,000 clones; roughly 85% were seen once. Sequenced sample: PBMCs. Receptors originate from a boy aged 2 to 9 in good health and CMV-seronegative.

V gene TRBV18 combines with J gene TRBJ2-7; D perhaps matches TRBD1 (5 bases). Deletions cut 3 bases from V and 6 bases from J, with 12 bases between. Germline CDR1 is KGHSH and CDR2 is LQKENI. This CDR3 comprises 13 residues. The CDR3 protein is CASSPDSSGEQYV. The CDR3 coding sequence is TGTGCCAGCTCACCCGACAGCTCCGGCGAGCAGTACGTC.

This chain joins TRBV19 and TRBJ2-1, with D perhaps matching TRBD2 (5 bases). V was trimmed by 3 bases and J by 2 bases, leaving 11 bases between them. CDR1 and CDR2 from the germline V gene are LNHDA and SQIVND (reference sequence). The CDR3 runs 15 residues. The CDR3 DNA follows: TGTGCCAGTAGTATTTCGACACTAGCCTACAATGAGCAGTTCTTC. This sequence encodes CASSISTLAYNEQFF.

This chain connects TRBV5-1 to TRBJ1-3; possible D gene TRBD1, 6 bases. The CDR3 spans 16 residues. The V end was cut by 2 bases, the J end by 0 bases, with 12 bases between. Per germline, CDR1 SGHRS and CDR2 YFSETQ. The CDR3 bases are TGCGCCAGCAGCTTAATGACAGGCCCCTCTGGAAACACCATATATTTT. It is translated as CASSLMTGPSGNTIYF.

V and J are TRBV4-2 and TRBJ2-1; TRBD2 aligns across 8 bases. Germline CDR1 is LGHNA and CDR2 is YNFKEQ. This CDR3 contains 16 residues. The J segment lost 4 bases and the V segment lost 3 bases, leaving 8 bases of the junction unmatched. The CDR3 DNA follows: TGTGCCAGCAGCCAGGTGACTAGCGCATTATACAATGAGCAGTTCTTC. It translates to CASSQVTSALYNEQFF.

The chain joins TRBV5-4 to TRBJ2-2, with 9 bases lining up with TRBD1. CDR1 is SGHNT and CDR2 is YYREEE in the germline V gene (reference sequence). There are 16 residues in the CDR3. With V trimmed by 4 bases and J by 4 bases, 8 bases remained unmatched. DNA for the CDR3: TGTGCCAGCAGCACCCCGGGACAGGGTATCACCGGGGAGCTGTTTTTT. This translates into CASSTPGQGITGELFF.

This chain joins TRBV6-6 and TRBJ1-1; tentative D call: TRBD1 (5 bases). Germline CDR1 and CDR2: MNHNY and SVGAGI (reference sequence). The CDR3 runs 14 residues. V was pared by 0 bases and J by 4 bases, with 9 bases between. The CDR3 here is CASSYSGGGTEAFF. CDR3 nucleotides: TGTGCCAGCAGTTACTCCGGGGGTGGCACTGAAGCTTTCTTT.

The V gene is TRBV28, the J gene TRBJ1-5; weak D call: TRBD1 (5 bases). The CDR3 runs 15 residues. Germline V CDR1 and CDR2: MDHEN, SYDVKM. The V end lost 3 bases, the J end lost 2 bases, and 11 bases lay between the germline ends. The CDR3 loop reads CASSFPREGNQPQHF. CDR3 sequence (DNA): TGTGCCAGCAGTTTTCCCAGGGAGGGCAATCAGCCCCAGCATTTT. Looking up the rest from reference TRBV28 and TRBJ1-5 gives the full variable domain: DVKVTQSSRYLVKRTGEKVFLECVQDMDHENMFWYRQDPGLGLRLIYFSYDVKMKEKGDIPEGYSVSREKKERFSLILESASTNQTSMYLCASSFPREGNQPQHFGDGTRLSIL.